This T cell receptor beta chain derives from a study of blood T cell repertoires in COVID-19. About the study: The origin of the acute and convalescent COVID-19 samples was the United States, Italy and Spain. The analysed material was cDNA or gDNA that came from T cells, B-cell-depleted T cells, or PBMCs.

This clone showed up just once. The CDR3 covers 14 residues. In germline, CDR1 is MNHEY, CDR2 SVGAGI. The trim removed 8 bases at V and 10 bases at J, leaving 10 bases unmatched. Authors' analysis steps: Quantification of nucleated cells was approximated via reference gene primer amplification. Assay: immunoSEQ multiplex PCR; the TCRdb copy retains only in-frame clones and omits some. V, J and clone size are taken as reported in that table, and D and trimming were inferred from the DNA itself. Found here are around 100,000 clones, more than 65% of them singletons; the top ten hold around a third. Sequencing was done on a sample of peripheral blood. This TCR was sampled from an older man with active or convalescent COVID-19. The chain couples TRBV6-5 to TRBJ1-6, with 8 bases fitting TRBD1. DNA for the CDR3: TGTGCCAGCCGACCGACAGGGGTTAGCTCACCCCTCCACTTT. Its protein is CASRPTGVSSPLHF.